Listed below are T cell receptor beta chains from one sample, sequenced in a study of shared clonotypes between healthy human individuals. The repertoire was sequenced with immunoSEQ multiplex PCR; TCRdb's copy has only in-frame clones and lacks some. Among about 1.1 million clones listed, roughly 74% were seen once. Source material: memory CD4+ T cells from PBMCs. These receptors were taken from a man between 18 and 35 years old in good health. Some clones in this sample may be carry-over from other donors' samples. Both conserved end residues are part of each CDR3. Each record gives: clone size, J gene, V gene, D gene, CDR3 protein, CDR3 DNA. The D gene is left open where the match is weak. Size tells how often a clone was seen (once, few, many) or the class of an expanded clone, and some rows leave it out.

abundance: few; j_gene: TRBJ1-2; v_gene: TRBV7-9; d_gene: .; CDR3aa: CASTQTDNYGYTF; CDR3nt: TGTGCCAGCACCCAGACAGATAACTATGGCTACACCTTC
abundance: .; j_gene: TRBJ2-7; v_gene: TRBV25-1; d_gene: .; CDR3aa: CASQAGAVYEQYF; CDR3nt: TGTGCCAGCCAAGCAGGGGCGGTATACGAGCAGTACTTC
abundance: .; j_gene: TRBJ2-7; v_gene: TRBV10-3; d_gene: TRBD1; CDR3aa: CAISRTGNAYEQYF; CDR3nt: TGTGCCATCAGCAGGACAGGGAACGCCTACGAGCAGTACTTC
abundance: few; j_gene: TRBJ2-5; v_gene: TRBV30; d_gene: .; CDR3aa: CAWRVRGGTQYF; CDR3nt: TGTGCCTGGAGGGTCAGGGGCGGGACCCAGTACTTC
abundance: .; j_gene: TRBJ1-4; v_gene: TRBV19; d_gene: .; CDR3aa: CASSLPGATNEKLFF; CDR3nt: TGTGCCAGTAGTCTCCCAGGGGCAACTAATGAAAAACTGTTTTTT
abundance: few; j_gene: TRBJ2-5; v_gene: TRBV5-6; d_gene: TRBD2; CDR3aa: CASSLLAGGRETQYF; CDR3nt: TGTGCCAGCAGCTTACTAGCGGGAGGAAGGGAGACCCAGTACTTC
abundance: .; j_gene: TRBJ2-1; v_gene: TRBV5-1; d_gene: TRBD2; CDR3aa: CASSLLAGEGEQFF; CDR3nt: TGCGCCAGCAGCTTGCTTGCGGGGGAGGGTGAGCAGTTCTTC
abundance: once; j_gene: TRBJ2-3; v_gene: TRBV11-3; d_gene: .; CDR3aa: CASSLGATPTDTQYF; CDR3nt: TGTGCCAGCAGCTTAGGCGCCACCCCCACAGATACGCAGTATTTT
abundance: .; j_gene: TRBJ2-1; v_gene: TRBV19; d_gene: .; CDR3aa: CASSIAGATYNEQFF; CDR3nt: TGTGCCAGTAGTATAGCGGGAGCAACTTACAATGAGCAGTTCTTC
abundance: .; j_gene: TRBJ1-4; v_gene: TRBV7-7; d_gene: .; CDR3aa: CASSASGALNEKLFF; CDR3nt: TGTGCCAGCAGCGCGTCAGGGGCCCTTAATGAAAAACTGTTTTTT
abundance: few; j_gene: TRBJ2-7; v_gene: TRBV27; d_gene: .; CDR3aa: CASSLGSPYEQYF; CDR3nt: TGTGCCAGCAGTTTGGGGTCTCCCTACGAGCAGTACTTC
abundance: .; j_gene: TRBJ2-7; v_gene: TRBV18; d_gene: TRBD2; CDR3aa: CASSRGGGPTYEQYF; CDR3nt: TGTGCCAGCTCCCGTGGCGGGGGACCCACCTACGAGCAGTACTTC
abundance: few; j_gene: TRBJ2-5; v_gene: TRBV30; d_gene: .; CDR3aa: CAWSPYQETQYF; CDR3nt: TGTGCCTGGAGTCCCTACCAAGAGACCCAGTACTTC
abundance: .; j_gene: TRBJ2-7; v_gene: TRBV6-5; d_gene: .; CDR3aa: CASSYRAFKPSEQYF; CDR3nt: TGTGCCAGCAGTTACAGGGCTTTCAAGCCCTCCGAGCAGTACTTC
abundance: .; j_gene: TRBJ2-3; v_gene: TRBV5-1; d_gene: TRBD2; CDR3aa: CASSDTGTSGLTSTDTQYF; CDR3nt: TGCGCCAGCAGCGACACCGGGACTAGCGGGTTAACTAGCACAGATACGCAGTATTTT
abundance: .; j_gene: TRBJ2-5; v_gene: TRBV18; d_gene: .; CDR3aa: CASSPPYAERQETQYF; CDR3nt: TGTGCCAGCTCACCACCGTATGCAGAACGCCAAGAGACCCAGTACTTC
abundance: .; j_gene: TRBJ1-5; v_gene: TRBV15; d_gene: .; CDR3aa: CATSRDVAANQPQHF; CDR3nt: TGTGCCACCAGCAGAGATGTGGCAGCTAATCAGCCCCAGCATTTT
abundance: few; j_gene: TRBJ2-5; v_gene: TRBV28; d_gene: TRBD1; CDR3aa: CASSPGTGNKGETQYF; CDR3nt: TGTGCCAGCAGTCCGGGGACAGGCAATAAGGGGGAGACCCAGTACTTC
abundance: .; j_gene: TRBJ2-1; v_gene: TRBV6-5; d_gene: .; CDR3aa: CASSQEADTYNEQFF; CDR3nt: TGTGCCAGCAGTCAAGAAGCAGACACCTACAATGAGCAGTTCTTC